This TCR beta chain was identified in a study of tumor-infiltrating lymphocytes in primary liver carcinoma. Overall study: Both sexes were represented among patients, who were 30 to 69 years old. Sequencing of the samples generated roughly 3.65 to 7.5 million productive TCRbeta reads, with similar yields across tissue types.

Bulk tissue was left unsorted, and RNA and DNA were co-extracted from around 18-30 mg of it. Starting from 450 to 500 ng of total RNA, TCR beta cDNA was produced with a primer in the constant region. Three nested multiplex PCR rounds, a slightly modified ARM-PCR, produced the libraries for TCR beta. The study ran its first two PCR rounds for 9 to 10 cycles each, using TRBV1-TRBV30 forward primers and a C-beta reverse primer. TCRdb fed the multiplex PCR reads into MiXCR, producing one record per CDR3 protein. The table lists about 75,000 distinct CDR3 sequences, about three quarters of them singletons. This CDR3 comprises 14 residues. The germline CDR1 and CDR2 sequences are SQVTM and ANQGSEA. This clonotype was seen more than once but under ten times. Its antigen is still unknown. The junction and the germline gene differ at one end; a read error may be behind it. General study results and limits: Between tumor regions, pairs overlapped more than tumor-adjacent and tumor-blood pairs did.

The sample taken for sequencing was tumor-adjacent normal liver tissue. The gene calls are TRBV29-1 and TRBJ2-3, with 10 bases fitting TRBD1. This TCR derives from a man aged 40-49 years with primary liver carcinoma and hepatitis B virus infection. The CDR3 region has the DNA TGCAACGTTTCCGGGACAGGGGCGTCGGATACGCAGTATTTT. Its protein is CNVSGTGASDTQYF.